This T cell receptor beta chain was observed in a study of blood T cell repertoires in COVID-19. For the study at large: T cells, B-cell-depleted T cells, or PBMCs provided the cDNA or gDNA that served as material.

Methods used by the authors: Amplification from reference gene primers served as the basis for estimated nucleated cell counts. Profiled with immunoSEQ multiplex PCR; TCRdb holds only in-frame clones, not every one. The V and J calls and clone size were taken over from that table, and D and trimming were inferred from the DNA. Of 100,000 or so clones in the sample, approximately 82% were seen once. This TCR came from a woman older than 75 with acute or convalescent COVID-19. Source material: peripheral blood.

CDR3 amino acids: CASSLGQGSEQETQYF. The CDR3 DNA reads TGTGCCAGCAGCTTGGGGCAGGGATCGGAACAAGAGACCCAGTACTTC. J is TRBJ2-5 and V is TRBV7-6; D might be TRBD1 (5 bases). This CDR3 has 16 residues. Trimming shortened V by 3 bases and J by 2 bases, and 16 bases separated the two germline ends. From germline, CDR1 is SGHVS and CDR2 FNYEAQ. Based on the CDR3 plus reference TRBV7-6 and TRBJ2-5, the full variable domain is GAGVSQSPRYKVTKRGQDVALRCDPISGHVSLYWYRQALGQGPEFLTYFNYEAQQDKSGLPNDRFSAERPEGSISTLTIQRTEQRDSAMYRCASSLGQGSEQETQYFGPGTRLLVL.